This section outlines one TCR beta chain sequence together with its context. The sample is drawn from a study of blood T cell repertoires in COVID-19. TCRdb's table, derived via immunoSEQ multiplex PCR, lists solely in-frame clones and lacks some. This repertoire shows hundreds of thousands of clones, about 83% found once; its top ten account for around 1.3%. The CDR3 is made up of 13 amino acids. The trim removed 6 bases at V and 5 bases at J, leaving 7 bases unmatched. The germline V gene encodes CDR1 SGDLS and CDR2 YYNGEE. The chain employs TRBV9 and TRBJ1-1, with TRBD1 matching over 7 bases. The specimen sequenced was peripheral blood. The sequence came from a woman in her 30s with COVID-19, enrolled during active disease. The CDR3 DNA follows: TGTGCCAGCAACAGGGGAAGCGGAACTGAAGCTTTCTTT. Translated, it gives CASNRGSGTEAFF.